The next 5 T cell receptor beta chains were all read from a single sample in a study of blood T cell repertoires in COVID-19. Method: immunoSEQ multiplex PCR; TCRdb's copy keeps in-frame clones and lacks some. Of roughly 100,000 clones detected, 87% appear once; the ten largest clones hold around 15%. The sequenced sample consisted of peripheral blood. The receptor source for this set is a man aged 50-59 years with acute or convalescent COVID-19.

The chain couples TRBV11-3 to TRBJ2-2, with D possibly being TRBD2 (5 bases). This CDR3 contains 13 residues. Trimming took off 7 bases at V and 6 bases at J, with 12 bases between the two ends. The germline V gene has CDR1 SGHNT and CDR2 YENEEA. CDR3: CASTPRGSGELFF. CDR3 nucleotides: TGTGCCAGCACCCCTCGAGGGTCCGGGGAGCTGTTTTTT.

The rearrangement uses TRBV30 and TRBJ2-1; D not resolved. V lost 1 base and J 12 bases, leaving 10 bases between the germline ends. CDR1 and CDR2 from the germline V gene are GTSNPN and SVGIG (reference sequence). CDR3 length equals 11 residues. CDR3 in amino acids: CAWSGLSVQFF. Written as DNA, the CDR3 is TGTGCCTGGAGTGGATTAAGCGTGCAGTTCTTC.

This clone was recorded once. J is TRBJ1-6 and V is TRBV5-1, with 11 bases lining up with TRBD1. CDR3 length: 16 residues. The V and J ends lost 3 bases and 10 bases, in that order; junction bases with no gene match: 9. Germline lookup yields CDR1 SGHRS and CDR2 YFSETQ. The CDR3 sequence: CASSYSVDRGLSPLHF. The DNA for the CDR3 is TGCGCCAGCAGCTATAGTGTGGACAGGGGGCTGTCACCCCTCCACTTT.

V is TRBV5-1 and J is TRBJ1-6, with a possible D match to TRBD1 (5 bases). The CDR3 is made up of 15 amino acids. Looked up from germline, CDR1 is SGHRS and CDR2 is YFSETQ. Trimming took 0 bases from V and 7 from J, leaving 11 bases between them. CDR3 in DNA: TGCGCCAGCAGCTTGGAGGGGTCTAAAAATTCACCCCTCCACTTT. Its translation is CASSLEGSKNSPLHF.

The chain carries TRBV11-2 and TRBJ2-7, with a possible D match to TRBD2 (5 bases). The germline gives CDR1 SGHAT, CDR2 FQNNGV. V lost 4 bases and J 7 bases, leaving 11 bases between the germline ends. The CDR3 loop spans 12 amino acids. The CDR3 loop is CASSSDSGEQYF. CDR3 nucleotide sequence: TGTGCCAGCAGCTCCGACTCGGGAGAGCAGTACTTC.